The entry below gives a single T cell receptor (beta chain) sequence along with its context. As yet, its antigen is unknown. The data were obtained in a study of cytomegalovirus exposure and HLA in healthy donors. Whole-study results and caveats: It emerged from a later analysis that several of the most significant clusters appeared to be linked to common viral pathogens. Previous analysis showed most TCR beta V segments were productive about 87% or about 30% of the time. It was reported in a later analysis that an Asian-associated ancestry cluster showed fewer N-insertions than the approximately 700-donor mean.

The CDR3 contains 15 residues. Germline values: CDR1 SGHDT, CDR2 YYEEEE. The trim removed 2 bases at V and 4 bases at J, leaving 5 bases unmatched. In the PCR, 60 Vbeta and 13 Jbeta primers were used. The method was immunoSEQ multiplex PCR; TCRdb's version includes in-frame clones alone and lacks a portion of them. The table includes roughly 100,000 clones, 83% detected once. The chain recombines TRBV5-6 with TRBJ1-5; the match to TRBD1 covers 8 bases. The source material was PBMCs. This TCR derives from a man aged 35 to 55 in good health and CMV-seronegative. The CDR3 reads CASSFGRGRNQPQHF. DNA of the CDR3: TGTGCCAGCAGCTTTGGCAGGGGGCGAAATCAGCCCCAGCATTTT. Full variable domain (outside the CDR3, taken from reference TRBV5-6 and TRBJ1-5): DAGVTQSPTHLIKTRGQQVTLRCSPKSGHDTVSWYQQALGQGPQFIFQYYEEEERQRGNFPDRFSGHQFPNYSSELNVNALLLGDSALYLCASSFGRGRNQPQHFGDGTRLSIL.